The clone carrying this T cell receptor (beta chain) was recorded many times. Antigen specificity is unknown. Amplification yielded TCR beta CDR3 regions, with RNA transcripts as the source. First-round RT-PCR of the TCR CDR3 relied on the HTBI primer set. TCRdb fed the multiplex PCR reads into MiXCR, producing one record per CDR3 protein. The data contain some 600,000 distinct CDR3 sequences, over 11% of them seen just once; the ten biggest clones take up 5% to 7%. The CDR3 extends over 15 amino acids. Trimming took 4 bases from V and 7 from J; bases not matched to a gene: 12. CDR1 is DFQATT and CDR2 is SNEGSKA in the germline V gene (reference sequence). The data stem from a study of T cells in Graves' hyperthyroidism and ophthalmopathy. Study-wide results and limits: The authors' 13 V-J model separated ophthalmopathy from stable hyperthyroidism.

The clonotype originates from a woman in her 30s with Graves' hyperthyroidism that later progressed to Graves' ophthalmopathy. V gene TRBV20-1 combines with J gene TRBJ1-4; TRBD1 matches at 7 bases. Input material: blood. The CDR3 DNA follows: TGCAGTGCTACAGGGGGTCGACTGTTAGGTGAAAAACTGTTTTTT. Amino acids: CSATGGRLLGEKLFF.